Below are 20 T cell receptor beta chains sequenced from a single sample in a study of cytomegalovirus exposure and HLA in healthy donors. Researchers ran the PCR with 60 Vbeta and 13 Jbeta primers. The protocol was immunoSEQ multiplex PCR, while the TCRdb copy is restricted to in-frame clones and leaves out a portion. The repertoire has 90,000 or so clones, around 82% of them found once; the top ten carry about 3.7%. The material sequenced was PBMCs. These receptors originate from a man aged 25 to 45 in good health and CMV-seropositive.

The rearrangement joins TRBV30 to TRBJ1-5; 8 bases map to TRBD1. The V segment lost 4 bases and the J segment 7 bases; nucleotides outside the gene matches: 6. This CDR3 contains 13 residues. The V gene's germline CDR1 is GTSNPN and CDR2 SVGIG (reference sequence). CDR3 sequence reads: CAWNRGRGQPQHF. The CDR3 nucleotides are TGTGCCTGGAACAGGGGGAGAGGGCAGCCCCAGCATTTT.

This clone was observed once. The chain combines TRBV5-6 with TRBJ2-7, with TRBD2 as a possible D gene (6 bases). Trimming stripped 4 bases from V and 5 bases from J, with 28 bases between. This CDR3 has 18 amino acids. CDR1 and CDR2 (germline): SGHDT, YYEEEE. The CDR3 DNA reads as TGTGCCAGCAGCGTGGGAAGCGGGCAGCCGAAACGGTACGACGAGCAGTACTTC. Its translation is CASSVGSGQPKRYDEQYF. Drawing the rest from reference TRBV5-6 and TRBJ2-7, the complete variable domain is DAGVTQSPTHLIKTRGQQVTLRCSPKSGHDTVSWYQQALGQGPQFIFQYYEEEERQRGNFPDRFSGHQFPNYSSELNVNALLLGDSALYLCASSVGSGQPKRYDEQYFGPGTRLTVT.

J is TRBJ1-5 and V is TRBV19; 7 nucleotides match TRBD1. The V gene end was trimmed by 7 bases and the J gene end by 1 base; junction bases not matched to a gene: 13. There are 17 residues in the CDR3. CDR1 LNHDA and CDR2 SQIVND come from the germline V gene (reference sequence). In nucleotides, the CDR3 is TGTGCCAGTAAGGAGGTAACAGGACAGGCAAGCAATCAGCCCCAGCATTTT. Translated, it gives CASKEVTGQASNQPQHF. The full variable domain, completed using reference TRBV19 and TRBJ1-5, is DGGITQSPKYLFRKEGQNVTLSCEQNLNHDAMYWYRQDPGQGLRLIYYSQIVNDFQKGDIAEGYSVSREKKESFPLTVTSAQKNPTAFYLCASKEVTGQASNQPQHFGDGTRLSIL.

This chain connects TRBV29-1 to TRBJ2-7; D perhaps matches TRBD1 (6 bases). V lost 7 bases and J lost 1, with 11 bases in between. There are 12 residues in the CDR3. CDR1 and CDR2 from the germline V gene are SQVTM and ANQGSEA. The CDR3 region has the DNA TGCAGCGGATGGACAGCATCCTACGAGCAGTACTTC. As protein: CSGWTASYEQYF.

This clone was observed once. The gene calls are TRBV7-8 and TRBJ2-1, with D perhaps TRBD1 (6 bases). CDR3 size: 15 residues. Germline lookup yields CDR1 SGHVS and CDR2 FQNEAQ. V was pared by 6 bases and J by 9 bases, with 21 bases between. CDR3 in DNA: TGTGCCAGCAGGCCCGGGACATCCTCTACAGGTGAGCAGTTCTTC. Translating gives CASRPGTSSTGEQFF.

CDR3 nucleotide sequence: TGTGCCAGCAGCTTAAAAAGGAGCACAACGGAACGGAACACCGGGGAGCTGTTTTTT. Translation gives CASSLKRSTTERNTGELFF. The V gene is TRBV7-9, the J gene TRBJ2-2, with no clear D. V gave up 2 bases and J gave up 1 base, with 20 bases separating them. The V gene's germline CDR1 is SEHNR and CDR2 FQNEAQ (reference sequence). CDR3 size: 19 residues.

The CDR3 region is CAWRQGTEAFF. The CDR3 DNA sequence: TGTGCCTGGAGACAGGGCACTGAAGCTTTCTTT. V usage is TRBV30 and J usage is TRBJ1-1, with a possible D match to TRBD1 (6 bases). V lost 3 bases to trimming and J lost 4 bases, with 6 bases between them. The CDR3 consists of 11 residues. Germline CDR1 is GTSNPN and CDR2 is SVGIG (reference sequence).

V usage is TRBV9 and J usage is TRBJ1-2; TRBD1 is a possible D gene (6 bases). CDR1 SGDLS and CDR2 YYNGEE come from the germline V gene. The CDR3 length is 14 residues. Trimming removed 4 bases at V and 8 bases at J, with 18 bases between. The CDR3 nucleotides read TGTGCCAGCAGCCCCCATGTGGGGGCGGAGGGCTACACCTTC. Its translation is CASSPHVGAEGYTF.

V is TRBV15 and J is TRBJ2-7; 10 bases match TRBD2. CDR3 length: 16 residues. The germline gives CDR1 LNHNV, CDR2 YYDKDF (reference sequence). The V segment lost 1 base and the J segment 0 bases; nucleotides outside the gene matches: 3. In DNA form, the CDR3 reads TGTGCCACCAGCAGAGTTTTAGCGGGAGGCTCCTACGAGCAGTACTTC. This gives the protein CATSRVLAGGSYEQYF.

The rearrangement uses TRBV2 and TRBJ1-2; TRBD1 aligns across 7 bases. CDR1 is SNHLY and CDR2 is FYNNEI in the germline V gene. The CDR3 totals 15 residues. J was trimmed by 4 bases and V by 6 bases; bases with no gene match: 11. The CDR3 protein is CASSGDRATVYGYTF. The CDR3 nucleotides are TGTGCCAGCAGCGGGGACAGAGCTACCGTCTATGGCTACACCTTC.

This clone was seen a handful of times. V gene TRBV19 combines with J gene TRBJ1-1; possibly TRBD1 for D (6 bases). Germline lookup yields CDR1 LNHDA and CDR2 SQIVND (reference sequence). Trimming shortened V by 2 bases and J by 8 bases, and 15 bases separated the two germline ends. The CDR3 contains 14 residues. This CDR3 reads CASSISLGTLEAFF. DNA of the CDR3: TGTGCCAGTAGTATATCCTTGGGGACATTAGAAGCTTTCTTT. The full variable domain, rest sourced from reference TRBV19 and TRBJ1-1, is DGGITQSPKYLFRKEGQNVTLSCEQNLNHDAMYWYRQDPGQGLRLIYYSQIVNDFQKGDIAEGYSVSREKKESFPLTVTSAQKNPTAFYLCASSISLGTLEAFFGQGTRLTVV.

This chain joins TRBV19 and TRBJ1-2; 11 nucleotides line up with TRBD1. The V gene's germline CDR1 is LNHDA and CDR2 SQIVND (reference sequence). CDR3 length: 17 amino acids. J gave up 3 bases and V 4 bases, and 10 bases lay outside the gene matches. CDR3 loop: CASSTWTGGPRDYGYTF. As DNA, the CDR3 is TGTGCCAGTAGTACTTGGACAGGGGGCCCCCGGGACTATGGCTACACCTTC.

The chain is built from TRBV5-1 and TRBJ2-6, with 9 bases that match TRBD2. V lost 2 bases and J lost 0; bases outside the gene matches: 18. Germline V gene data show CDR1 as SGHRS and CDR2 as YFSETQ. The CDR3 totals 22 residues. CDR3: CASSFDPPGLLAGHSGANVLTF. Here the CDR3 DNA reads TGCGCCAGCAGCTTTGACCCGCCGGGTTTACTAGCGGGCCACTCTGGGGCCAACGTCCTGACTTTC.

This sequence joins TRBV18 and TRBJ2-3, with D possibly TRBD2 on 6 matching bases. The CDR3 runs 16 residues. V lost 1 base, J lost 2 bases, and 13 bases lay in between. CDR1 and CDR2 from the germline V gene are KGHSH and LQKENI. CDR3: CASSPLLASFTDTQYF. In nucleotides, the CDR3 is TGTGCCAGCTCACCACTGCTAGCGAGCTTCACAGATACGCAGTATTTT.

J is TRBJ2-7 and V is TRBV5-1; 13 bases line up with TRBD2. The CDR3 totals 16 residues. V lost 0 bases to trimming and J lost 2 bases; unmatched junction nucleotides: 2. The germline CDR1 and CDR2 sequences are SGHRS and YFSETQ. CDR3 region: CASSLEGLAGPYEQYF. In DNA form, the CDR3 reads TGCGCCAGCAGCTTGGAGGGACTAGCGGGACCCTACGAGCAGTACTTC.

The genes are TRBV27 and TRBJ2-2, with D possibly matching TRBD1 (7 bases). V lost 3 bases to trimming and J lost 3 bases, with 14 bases between them. The V gene's germline CDR1 is MNHEY and CDR2 SMNVEV (reference sequence). The CDR3 is made up of 16 amino acids. The CDR3 spells CASSFGGGLYTGELFF. The CDR3 DNA reads TGTGCCAGCAGTTTCGGAGGGGGCTTGTACACCGGGGAGCTGTTTTTT.

This clone was picked up a small number of times. V gene TRBV6-5 combines with J gene TRBJ2-7; tentative D call: TRBD1 (5 bases). This CDR3 contains 14 residues. V dropped 6 bases and J dropped 4 bases, with 16 bases sitting between them. Germline V lookup: CDR1 MNHEY, CDR2 SVGAGI. CDR3 amino acids: CASSGDRDLYEQYF. The CDR3 DNA reads TGTGCCAGCAGCGGTGACAGAGACTTATACGAGCAGTACTTC.

This chain joins TRBV19 and TRBJ1-5, with no clear D. The CDR3 runs to 16 residues. V was cut by 2 bases and J by 0 bases, with 11 bases left in between. CDR1 is LNHDA and CDR2 is SQIVND in the germline V gene (reference sequence). The CDR3 sequence: CASSISPAGSNQPQHF. The CDR3 bases are TGTGCCAGTAGTATATCCCCCGCCGGTAGCAATCAGCCCCAGCATTTT. The variable domain in full, with the rest retrieved from reference TRBV19 and TRBJ1-5, is DGGITQSPKYLFRKEGQNVTLSCEQNLNHDAMYWYRQDPGQGLRLIYYSQIVNDFQKGDIAEGYSVSREKKESFPLTVTSAQKNPTAFYLCASSISPAGSNQPQHFGDGTRLSIL.

The chain is built from TRBV29-1 and TRBJ2-1; no clear D. The CDR3 is made up of 13 amino acids. Germline V CDR1 and CDR2: SQVTM, ANQGSEA. V was trimmed by 1 base and J by 6 bases, leaving 10 bases between them. The CDR3 bases are TGCAGCGTTGAAGTAATGACGGGCAATGAGCAGTTCTTC. This encodes CSVEVMTGNEQFF.

The chain has TRBV6-1 and TRBJ2-3; D is perhaps TRBD2 (6 bases). The CDR3 is 15 amino acids. Germline V lookup: CDR1 MNHNS, CDR2 SASEGT. Trimming stripped 3 bases from V and 4 bases from J, with 14 bases between. CDR3 loop: CASSDSGAWADTQYF. In nucleotides, the CDR3 is TGTGCCAGCAGTGATTCGGGAGCTTGGGCAGATACGCAGTATTTT.